Each of the 20 T cell receptor beta chains below was sequenced from the same sample in a study of cytomegalovirus exposure and HLA in healthy donors. This table comes from immunoSEQ multiplex PCR, and its TCRdb copy is limited to in-frame clones, with some not included. The sample consists of some 290,000 clones, approximately 88% of them appearing once. Material: PBMCs. Every receptor here comes from a man aged 25 to 40 in good health and CMV-seronegative.

This chain links TRBV5-1 with TRBJ2-2; 10 positions agree with TRBD2. In germline, CDR1 is SGHRS, CDR2 YFSETQ. J gave up 4 bases and V 3 bases, and 9 bases lay outside the gene matches. The CDR3 is 17 amino acids. The DNA for the CDR3 is TGCGCCAGCAGCTATCTAGCGGGGGATTCGGTCACCGGGGAGCTGTTTTTT. Translating gives CASSYLAGDSVTGELFF.

The gene calls are TRBV27 and TRBJ2-1; 9 positions agree with TRBD1. Germline V gene data show CDR1 as MNHEY and CDR2 as SMNVEV (reference sequence). Trimming at V came to 6 bases and at J to 6 bases, leaving 9 bases not matched to a gene. This CDR3 region has 15 residues. The CDR3, as DNA: TGTGCCAGCAGGCGTCCGGGACAGGGTATCAATGAGCAGTTCTTC. The encoded protein is CASRRPGQGINEQFF.

This clone has a handful of counts. This rearrangement joins TRBV7-8 to TRBJ2-7; D might be TRBD1 (5 bases). The CDR3 is made up of 13 amino acids. The germline V and J ends were trimmed by 5 bases and 2 bases, with 10 bases remaining between them. Germline V gene data show CDR1 as SGHVS and CDR2 as FQNEAQ. The CDR3, as DNA: TGTGCCAGCAGCCTCCAGGGCACCTACGAGCAGTACTTC. It encodes CASSLQGTYEQYF.

The rearrangement joins TRBV27 to TRBJ1-2; possibly TRBD1 for D (5 bases). The CDR3 is made up of 15 amino acids. CDR1 and CDR2 (germline): MNHEY, SMNVEV (reference sequence). Trimming took 3 bases from V and 2 from J, leaving 13 bases between them. CDR3 protein: CASSFRWEGNYGYTF. The CDR3 DNA reads TGTGCCAGCAGTTTTCGTTGGGAGGGGAACTATGGCTACACCTTC.

V usage is TRBV4-3 and J usage is TRBJ1-4; no clear D. Trimming shortened V by 0 bases and J by 0 bases, and 8 bases separated the two germline ends. CDR1 is LGHNA, CDR2 YSLEER, per germline. The CDR3 is made up of 16 amino acids. CDR3 sequence: CASSQDLPATNEKLFF. DNA of the CDR3: TGCGCCAGCAGCCAAGATCTCCCGGCAACTAATGAAAAACTGTTTTTT.

The rearrangement uses TRBV5-1 and TRBJ2-7; 10 bases are a match to TRBD1. This CDR3 is 14 amino acids long. Germline V gene data show CDR1 as SGHRS and CDR2 as YFSETQ. The V gene end was trimmed by 5 bases and the J gene end by 2 bases; junction bases not matched to a gene: 4. This CDR3 is CASSSGQGTYEQYF. The CDR3 DNA reads as TGCGCCAGCAGTTCGGGACAGGGGACCTACGAGCAGTACTTC.

V gene TRBV11-2 combines with J gene TRBJ1-2; 8 bases are shared with TRBD1. The CDR3 length is 15 residues. Germline CDR1 is SGHAT and CDR2 is FQNNGV. After removal of 4 bases from V and 0 bases from J, the junction contained 4 bases not matched to a gene. CDR3 sequence: CASSYDRGTNYGYTF. The CDR3 bases are TGTGCCAGCAGCTACGACAGGGGTACTAACTATGGCTACACCTTC.

The table lists this clone with a count of one. The rearrangement links TRBV5-1 to TRBJ2-7, with D possibly matching TRBD2 (5 bases). The V gene's germline CDR1 is SGHRS and CDR2 YFSETQ. Deletions cut 4 bases from V and 6 bases from J, with 17 bases between. This CDR3 is 14 amino acids long. Here the CDR3 DNA reads TGCGCCAGCAGCCCCCGGGAAGGTTGGGCCGAGCAGTACTTC. Translation gives CASSPREGWAEQYF.

This rearrangement joins TRBV11-2 to TRBJ1-3, with 8 positions matching TRBD1. The junction had 11 bases not matched to a gene; V was cut back by 5 bases and J by 5 bases. Germline values: CDR1 SGHAT, CDR2 FQNNGV. This CDR3 has 16 amino acids. The CDR3 bases are TGTGCCAGCAGCCGAGCCGGGACAGGTCTACGAAACACCATATATTTT. The encoded protein is CASSRAGTGLRNTIYF.

This clone was observed once. The V and J genes are TRBV21-1 and TRBJ1-2; the table gives TRBD1 as D, unverified against the DNA. TRBV21-1 is an annotated pseudogene. The CDR3 is 14 amino acids. CDR3 nucleotide sequence: TGTGCCAGCAGCAACCGGGACACCAACTATGGCTACACCTTC. Protein product: CASSNRDTNYGYTF.

The V gene is TRBV5-6, the J gene TRBJ1-1, with 7 positions matching TRBD1. The J segment lost 1 base and the V segment lost 4 bases, leaving 4 bases of the junction unmatched. Germline-derived CDR1 and CDR2 are SGHDT and YYEEEE. This CDR3 region has 14 residues. DNA of the CDR3: TGTGCCAGCAGCGCAGGGGGGAGGAACACTGAAGCTTTCTTT. This sequence encodes CASSAGGRNTEAFF. The full variable domain, its missing parts supplied by reference TRBV5-6 and TRBJ1-1, is DAGVTQSPTHLIKTRGQQVTLRCSPKSGHDTVSWYQQALGQGPQFIFQYYEEEERQRGNFPDRFSGHQFPNYSSELNVNALLLGDSALYLCASSAGGRNTEAFFGQGTRLTVV.

The V gene is TRBV10-3, the J gene TRBJ2-1; 10 positions match TRBD2. Germline CDR1 is ENHRY and CDR2 is SYGVKD. The length of the CDR3 is 18 residues. V trimming: 4 bases; J trimming: 0 bases; junction bases outside the gene matches: 9. CDR3 in amino acids: CAISGFSGGLSSYNEQFF. In nucleotides, the CDR3 is TGTGCCATCAGTGGATTTAGCGGGGGGCTGAGCTCCTACAATGAGCAGTTCTTC.

The chain couples TRBV7-2 to TRBJ2-7, with D possibly being TRBD2 (6 bases). Between the trimmed V and J ends, which lost 4 bases and 1 base, there was a span of 11 bases. The CDR3 has 14 amino acids. CDR1 is SGHTA, CDR2 FQGNSA, per germline. The CDR3 protein is CASSSGVPSYEQYF. CDR3 bases: TGTGCCAGCAGCTCGGGGGTCCCATCCTACGAGCAGTACTTC.

A single count supports this clone. J is TRBJ1-2 and V is TRBV7-9; unclear D gene. Germline V gene sequence: CDR1 SEHNR, CDR2 FQNEAQ (reference sequence). The CDR3 contains 13 residues. Trimming removed 0 bases from V and 7 bases from J, with 9 bases in between. The CDR3 DNA sequence: TGTGCCAGCAGCTTAGCCTTGGCAGTTGGCTACACCTTC. This gives the protein CASSLALAVGYTF.

CDR3 coding DNA: TGTGCCAGCAGCTGGGAGTCAGGGGTACCGGGGGGAAAACCGAACACCGGGGAGCTGTTTTTT. Amino acids: CASSWESGVPGGKPNTGELFF. The genes are TRBV7-8 and TRBJ2-2; possible D gene TRBD2, 7 bases. The CDR3 length is 21 residues. From germline, CDR1 is SGHVS and CDR2 FQNEAQ. V was clipped by 4 bases and J by 0 bases, with 27 bases between them.

V usage is TRBV6-4 and J usage is TRBJ1-1; 9 bases line up with TRBD1. Trimming cost V 6 bases and J 1 base; bases outside gene matches: 3. In germline, CDR1 is MRHNA, CDR2 SNTAGT. CDR3 length: 14 residues. The CDR3 protein is CASRTDRGNTEAFF. CDR3 nucleotides: TGTGCCAGCAGAACGGACAGGGGGAACACTGAAGCTTTCTTT.

V and J are TRBV25-1 and TRBJ2-1; perhaps TRBD1 as D (6 bases). The germline V and J ends were trimmed by 4 bases and 9 bases, with 16 bases remaining between them. The CDR3 consists of 14 residues. Germline CDR1 MGHDK, CDR2 SYGVNS. This CDR3 is CASSAGTGFSEQFF. CDR3 DNA sequence: TGTGCCAGCAGTGCGGGAACAGGGTTTAGTGAGCAGTTCTTC.

The count of this clone is one. The chain links TRBV18 to TRBJ1-4; 9 nucleotides line up with TRBD1. Per the germline V gene, CDR1 is KGHSH and CDR2 is LQKENI. V shed 3 bases, J shed 8 bases, and the junction held 7 bases outside the gene matches. This CDR3 region has 15 residues. The CDR3 region is CASSPRDRVREKLFF. CDR3 bases: TGTGCCAGCTCACCGAGGGACAGGGTACGGGAAAAACTGTTTTTT.

The chain is built from TRBV5-1 and TRBJ1-1; TRBD1 matches at 9 bases. This CDR3 region has 15 residues. Per germline, CDR1 SGHRS and CDR2 YFSETQ. The trim removed 4 bases at V and 2 bases at J, leaving 6 bases unmatched. The CDR3 DNA reads TGCGCCAGCAGCAAGGGGACAGGGCAAAACACTGAAGCTTTCTTT. Its protein product is CASSKGTGQNTEAFF.

There are a few counts of this clone. The chain uses TRBV5-1 and TRBJ1-2; TRBD1 aligns across 8 bases. J was trimmed by 4 bases and V by 0 bases; bases with no gene match: 11. Germline assignment: CDR1 SGHRS and CDR2 YFSETQ. The CDR3 contains 17 residues. The DNA for the CDR3 is TGCGCCAGCAGCTTGGAGCCTGGGGACAGGACTCTCTATGGCTACACCTTC. It is translated as CASSLEPGDRTLYGYTF.